Below, 11 T cell receptor beta chains from the same sample are listed, as sequenced in a study of spatial heterogeneity in lung cancer. TCRdb itself ran the 5' RACE reads through MiXCR, one entry per CDR3 protein. Among approximately 66,000 distinct CDR3 sequences listed, about 6.6% were seen once. Time point reported: sample taken at primary tumor resection. The specimen comprised PBMCs, sampled at surgery. These receptors all come from a female donor with early-stage non-small cell lung cancer.

In this sample, this clonotype turned up many times. This chain joins TRBV11-2 and TRBJ1-3; D not resolved. Trimming removed 3 bases from V and 0 bases from J, with 6 bases in between. Germline V gene lookup returns CDR1 SGHAT and CDR2 FQNNGV. The length of the CDR3 is 14 residues. DNA for the CDR3: TGTGCCAGCAGCTTCAGTAACTCTGGAAACACCATATATTTT. Translation: CASSFSNSGNTIYF.

This clonotype was seen ten or more times. J is TRBJ1-6 and V is TRBV28, with a possible D match to TRBD1 (5 bases). Trimming removed 7 bases from V and 5 bases from J, with 15 bases in between. Germline V gene sequence: CDR1 MDHEN, CDR2 SYDVKM. The CDR3 contains 15 residues. DNA for the CDR3: TGTGCCAGCACGACCCCGTGGGACGATAATTCACCCCTCCACTTT. Encoded protein: CASTTPWDDNSPLHF.

The chain combines TRBV6-2 or TRBV6-3 with TRBJ2-7; 7 nucleotides agree with TRBD2. The CDR3 consists of 12 residues. J lost 7 bases, V lost 4 bases, and 4 bases had no gene match. The V gene's germline CDR1 is MNHEY and CDR2 SVGEGT. The CDR3 coding sequence is TGTGCCAGCAGTTTACTGGGAGGGGAGCAGTACTTC. Translating it yields CASSLLGGEQYF.

This clonotype was counted at least ten times. This chain connects TRBV18 to TRBJ1-1; 8 nucleotides match TRBD1. Looked up from germline, CDR1 is KGHSH and CDR2 is LQKENI. The V and J ends lost 6 bases and 2 bases, in that order; junction bases with no gene match: 8. The CDR3 totals 15 residues. Written as DNA, the CDR3 is TGTGCCAGCTCCGCGATCGACAGGGGTAACACTGAAGCTTTCTTT. Translated, it gives CASSAIDRGNTEAFF.

This clonotype occurred many times. This chain uses TRBV24-1 with TRBJ2-7; TRBD1 aligns across 7 bases. Trimming took 4 bases from V and 10 from J; bases not matched to a gene: 3. Germline CDR1 KGHDR, CDR2 SFDVKD. The CDR3 runs to 11 residues. CDR3 amino acids: CATSDHRGQYV. For the CDR3, the DNA is TGTGCCACCAGTGACCACAGGGGACAGTACGTC.

In this sample, this clonotype turned up many times. The V and J genes are TRBV7-9 and TRBJ2-4; D may be TRBD2 (7 bases). Per germline, CDR1 SEHNR and CDR2 FQNEAQ (reference sequence). Trimming shortened V by 5 bases and J by 5 bases, and 28 bases separated the two germline ends. This CDR3 spans 19 amino acids. The CDR3 nucleotides read TGTGCCAGCAGCCATGGACAGAGTACCGGGACTATGATGGAAAACATTCAGTACTTC. It specifies CASSHGQSTGTMMENIQYF.

This clonotype was observed a few times. This chain joins TRBV28 and TRBJ1-1; the D is unclear. The CDR3 has 13 amino acids. Trimming stripped 8 bases from V and 0 bases from J, with 10 bases between. Germline assignment: CDR1 MDHEN and CDR2 SYDVKM. Here the CDR3 DNA reads TGTGCCAGCCGCGGGGTAGTGAACACTGAAGCTTTCTTT. This encodes CASRGVVNTEAFF.

The gene calls are TRBV5-4 and TRBJ2-7, with 7 bases lining up with TRBD1. J lost 4 bases, V lost 3 bases, and 10 bases had no gene match. The CDR3 is 15 residues long. In germline, CDR1 is SGHNT, CDR2 YYREEE (reference sequence). The chain's CDR3 is CASSYTDRPGYEQYF. The CDR3 DNA reads TGTGCCAGCAGCTACACGGACAGGCCTGGGTACGAGCAGTACTTC.

This clonotype was picked up a small number of times. V usage is TRBV20-1 and J usage is TRBJ1-4; 7 nucleotides align to TRBD1. Germline values: CDR1 DFQATT, CDR2 SNEGSKA (reference sequence). The CDR3 extends over 15 amino acids. V was pared by 0 bases and J by 5 bases, with 6 bases of the junction left unmatched. The CDR3: CSARDGAGGNEKLFF. The CDR3 DNA is TGCAGTGCTAGAGATGGGGCAGGGGGAAATGAAAAACTGTTTTTT.

Judged by abundance, this clonotype is medium-sized. The chain employs TRBV28 and TRBJ2-2, with TRBD2 as a possible D gene (5 bases). Germline V gene data show CDR1 as MDHEN and CDR2 as SYDVKM. The V end lost 3 bases, the J end lost 4 bases, and 15 bases lay between the germline ends. The CDR3 runs to 16 residues. The CDR3 reads CASSFPEGLVTGELFF. The CDR3 region has the DNA TGTGCCAGCAGTTTCCCCGAGGGCCTTGTCACCGGGGAGCTGTTTTTT.

This clonotype was detected ten times or more. The rearrangement uses TRBV27 and TRBJ2-7; TRBD2 agrees at 10 bases. Germline CDR1 MNHEY, CDR2 SMNVEV (reference sequence). The CDR3 totals 15 residues. V trimming: 5 bases; J trimming: 2 bases; junction bases outside the gene matches: 6. CDR3 sequence reads: CASSVSGRGPYEQYF. DNA of the CDR3: TGTGCCAGCAGTGTGAGCGGGAGGGGTCCCTACGAGCAGTACTTC.